This section outlines one T cell receptor (beta chain) sequence together with its context. CDR3 length: 12 amino acids. V was pared by 6 bases and J by 4 bases, with 7 bases between. From germline, CDR1 is MNHEY and CDR2 SVGAGI. The sample originates from a study of blood T cell repertoires in COVID-19. Clones were sequenced by immunoSEQ multiplex PCR, and TCRdb holds only the in-frame ones, with some missing. This table has about 180,000 clones, around 85% appearing once. The study drew participants aged roughly 18 to 89 years from approximately 25 US areas. Assignments of participants to cohorts depended upon their own reported clinical history. Two negative PCRs, clearance, or symptom resolution characterized the recovered Cohort 3 donors.

Specimen: PBMCs or T cells enriched from blood (not recorded which). The sequence was obtained from a man aged 35 to 55 who had recovered from COVID-19. The chain joins TRBV6-5 to TRBJ1-5, with D maybe TRBD1 (5 bases). The CDR3 coding sequence is TGTGCCAGCAGGTCAGGGAATCAGCCCCAGCATTTT. It is translated as CASRSGNQPQHF.